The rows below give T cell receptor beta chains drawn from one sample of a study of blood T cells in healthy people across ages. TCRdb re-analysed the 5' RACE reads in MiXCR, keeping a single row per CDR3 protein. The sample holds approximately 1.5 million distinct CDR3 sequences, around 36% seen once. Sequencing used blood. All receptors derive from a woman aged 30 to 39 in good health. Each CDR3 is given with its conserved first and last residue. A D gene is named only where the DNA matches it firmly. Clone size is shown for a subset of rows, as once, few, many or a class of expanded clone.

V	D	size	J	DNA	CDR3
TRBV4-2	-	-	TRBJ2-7	TGTGCCAGCAGCCAAGACAGTCAGAGCCCCTACGAGCAGTACTTC	CASSQDSQSPYEQYF
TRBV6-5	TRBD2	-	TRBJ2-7	TGTGCCAGCAGCCGTGGCCTAACGGGAGGGCCCGGCGAGCAGTACTTC	CASSRGLTGGPGEQYF
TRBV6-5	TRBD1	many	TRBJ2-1	TGTGCCAGCAGTTCCGGACAGGGTGGCTACAATGAGCAGTTCTTC	CASSSGQGGYNEQFF
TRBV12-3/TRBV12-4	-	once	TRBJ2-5	TGTGCCAGCAGTTCGGGGGGCCTGGGGGAGACCCAGTACTTC	CASSSGGLGETQYF
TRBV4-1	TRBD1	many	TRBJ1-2	TGCGCCAGCAGCCTCATGGACAGGGACTATGGCTACACCTTC	CASSLMDRDYGYTF
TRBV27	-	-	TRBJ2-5	TGTGCCAGCCGTCCCCAGGAGGGCCCCCAAGAGACCCAGTACTTC	CASRPQEGPQETQYF
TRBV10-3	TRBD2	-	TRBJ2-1	TGTGCCATCAGTCGGGACAGGTGGACTAGCGGGAACAATGAGCAGTTCTTC	CAISRDRWTSGNNEQFF
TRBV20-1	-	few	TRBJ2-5	TGCAGTGCTAGAGATGTTGGGGGGCGAGAGACCCAGTACTTC	CSARDVGGRETQYF
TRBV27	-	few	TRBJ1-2	TGTGCCAGCAGTTTAGGGAGTCGGGCAGACGCTAACTATGGCTACACCTTC	CASSLGSRADANYGYTF
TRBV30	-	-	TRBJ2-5	TGTGCCTGGAGTGTAGGCAGGCAAGAGACCCAGTACTTC	CAWSVGRQETQYF
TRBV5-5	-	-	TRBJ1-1	TGTGCCAGCAGCTTGTTCAATCAGGGAGCGAGGACTGAAGCTTTCTTT	CASSLFNQGARTEAFF
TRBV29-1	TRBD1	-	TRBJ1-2	TGCAGCGTTGATTCCACAGGGGGCTATGGCTACACCTTC	CSVDSTGGYGYTF
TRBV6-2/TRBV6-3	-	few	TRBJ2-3	TGTGCCAGCAGAAAGGACCCATCTAGCACAGATACGCAGTATTTT	CASRKDPSSTDTQYF
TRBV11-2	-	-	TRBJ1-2	TGTGCCAGCAGCCTACTATTACAGGGAAGTTATGGCTACACCTTC	CASSLLLQGSYGYTF